Each of the 20 T cell receptor beta chains below was sequenced from the same sample in a study of blood T cell repertoires in COVID-19. Sequencing used immunoSEQ multiplex PCR; TCRdb keeps in-frame clones, though not all of them. The profile covers 55,000 to 80,000 clones, with over 75% appearing a single time and approximately 2.5% taken by the ten largest. Sequenced input: peripheral blood. All receptors come from a human donor in a cohort sampled during active COVID-19.

The chain links TRBV28 to TRBJ1-2; D remains unclear. Deletions cut 5 bases from V and 4 bases from J, with 17 bases between. The CDR3 has 15 residues. From germline, CDR1 is MDHEN and CDR2 SYDVKM. CDR3 protein: CASSLEVRVVYGYTF. The CDR3 DNA sequence: TGTGCCAGCAGTCTCGAGGTTCGGGTCGTCTATGGCTACACCTTC.

This chain joins TRBV25-1 and TRBJ1-3, with D tentatively TRBD1 (6 bases). There are 13 residues in the CDR3. The germline CDR1 and CDR2 sequences are MGHDK and SYGVNS. V lost 2 bases and J 9 bases, leaving 11 bases between the germline ends. CDR3 loop: CASSEQGMSTIYF. In DNA, the CDR3 is TGTGCCAGCAGTGAACAGGGGATGAGCACCATATATTTT.

This rearrangement joins TRBV7-6 to TRBJ2-3, with 7 bases lining up with TRBD1. The CDR3 loop spans 16 amino acids. After removal of 2 bases from V and 2 bases from J, the junction contained 7 bases not matched to a gene. CDR1 SGHVS and CDR2 FNYEAQ come from the germline V gene. The CDR3 DNA follows: TGTGCCAGCAGCTTAACGACAGGGATATTCACAGATACGCAGTATTTT. As protein: CASSLTTGIFTDTQYF.

There are a few counts of this clone. The chain employs TRBV9 and TRBJ1-2; 7 nucleotides agree with TRBD1. The germline V gene encodes CDR1 SGDLS and CDR2 YYNGEE. The CDR3 is made up of 15 amino acids. The J segment lost 3 bases and the V segment lost 3 bases, leaving 8 bases of the junction unmatched. The DNA of the CDR3 is TGTGCCAGCAGCGCCGGGACAGCCCGAGACTATGGCTACACCTTC. This encodes CASSAGTARDYGYTF.

J is TRBJ2-7 and V is TRBV3-1 (or the pseudogene TRBV3-2); TRBD1 matches at 11 bases. This CDR3 has 15 residues. Per the germline V gene, CDR1 is LGHDT and CDR2 is YNNKEL (reference sequence). V shed 6 bases, J shed 6 bases, and the junction held 10 bases outside the gene matches. CDR3 in amino acids: CASSRGQGAKGEQYF. The CDR3 DNA follows: TGTGCCAGCAGTCGTGGACAGGGGGCGAAAGGCGAGCAGTACTTC.

This chain joins TRBV5-6 and TRBJ2-3; D unclear. V lost 3 bases and J 2 bases, leaving 19 bases between the germline ends. In germline, CDR1 is SGHDT, CDR2 YYEEEE. The CDR3 contains 17 residues. DNA for the CDR3: TGTGCCAGCAGCTGGCCGAACACCAAATCCAACACAGATACGCAGTATTTT. Protein product: CASSWPNTKSNTDTQYF.

This rearrangement joins TRBV5-4 to TRBJ2-3; 9 bases are shared with TRBD2. CDR3 length equals 16 residues. The V gene end was trimmed by 2 bases and the J gene end by 4 bases; junction bases not matched to a gene: 8. Germline lookup yields CDR1 SGHNT and CDR2 YYREEE (reference sequence). The CDR3 region has the DNA TGTGCCAGCAGCTTAATGGCTCTAGCGGGGTCAGATACGCAGTATTTT. Its translation: CASSLMALAGSDTQYF.

V usage is TRBV10-3 and J usage is TRBJ2-5; 9 nucleotides agree with TRBD2. Unmatched junction bases numbered 5, after V lost 2 bases and J lost 4 bases. There are 15 residues in the CDR3. CDR1 and CDR2 (germline): ENHRY, SYGVKD. CDR3 bases: TGTGCCATCAGTGAGGTAGCGGGAGCTGGAGAGACCCAGTACTTC. The encoded protein is CAISEVAGAGETQYF.

The chain combines TRBV5-1 with TRBJ1-2, with D uncertain. V was clipped by 4 bases and J by 8 bases, with 18 bases between them. The germline gives CDR1 SGHRS, CDR2 YFSETQ. The CDR3 is 14 amino acids. CDR3 nucleotides: TGCGCCAGCAGCGTAGACACCAAGTTAGGCGGCTACACCTTC. Protein product: CASSVDTKLGGYTF. Full variable domain (missing parts from reference TRBV5-1 and TRBJ1-2): KAGVTQTPRYLIKTRGQQVTLSCSPISGHRSVSWYQQTPGQGLQFLFEYFSETQRNKGNFPGRFSGRQFSNSRSEMNVSTLELGDSALYLCASSVDTKLGGYTFGSGTRLTVV.

The V gene is TRBV28, the J gene TRBJ1-2; 9 nucleotides line up with TRBD1. Germline V gene sequence: CDR1 MDHEN, CDR2 SYDVKM. This CDR3 has 13 residues. Unmatched junction bases numbered 4, after V lost 5 bases and J lost 6 bases. For the CDR3, the DNA is TGTGCCAGCAGTAAGGGACAGGGTGATGGCTACACCTTC. Its translation: CASSKGQGDGYTF.

The chain employs TRBV3-1 (or the pseudogene TRBV3-2) and TRBJ1-2; weak D call: TRBD1 (5 bases). Per germline, CDR1 LGHDT and CDR2 YNNKEL (reference sequence). The CDR3 spans 15 residues. V was shortened by 6 bases and J by 4 bases, with 18 bases between the two germline ends. CDR3 residues: CASSRGDPGLYGYTF. In DNA form, the CDR3 reads TGTGCCAGCAGTCGAGGAGATCCAGGGCTCTATGGCTACACCTTC.

A single count supports this clone. This rearrangement joins TRBV4-3 to TRBJ2-1; D perhaps matches TRBD1 (5 bases). The V and J ends lost 5 bases and 6 bases respectively, with 14 bases between them. The CDR3 spans 14 residues. CDR1 is LGHNA, CDR2 YSLEER, per germline. Here the CDR3 DNA reads TGCGCCAGCAGCAAAGTAATGCAGGGCAATGAGCAGTTCTTC. It translates to CASSKVMQGNEQFF.

The rearrangement uses TRBV11-2 and TRBJ1-4; a weak D match, TRBD1 (5 bases). The germline V and J ends were trimmed by 0 bases and 10 bases, with 15 bases remaining between them. The CDR3 loop spans 15 amino acids. Germline-derived CDR1 and CDR2 are SGHAT and FQNNGV. The CDR3 region has the DNA TGTGCCAGCAGCTTAGATCGAGGAGGGACGGGAAAACTGTTTTTT. Translated: CASSLDRGGTGKLFF.

This clone appeared a single time. The chain employs TRBV30 and TRBJ1-1, with a weak D call TRBD1 (6 bases). Trimming left V 3 bases short and J 5 bases short, with 13 bases between. Germline values: CDR1 GTSNPN, CDR2 SVGIG (reference sequence). The CDR3 contains 13 residues. CDR3 in amino acids: CAWSPNTGTEAFF. In DNA form, the CDR3 reads TGTGCCTGGAGCCCGAACACAGGGACTGAAGCTTTCTTT.

This chain joins TRBV11-3 and TRBJ2-1; D is uncertain. Germline assignment: CDR1 SGHNT and CDR2 YENEEA. The V end lost 1 base, the J end lost 6 bases, and 13 bases lay between the germline ends. The CDR3 is 15 residues long. CDR3 sequence reads: CASSLGPQIGNEQFF. In DNA form, the CDR3 reads TGTGCCAGCAGCTTAGGGCCACAAATTGGCAATGAGCAGTTCTTC.

The rearrangement uses TRBV5-1 and TRBJ2-7, with TRBD2 identical over 7 bases. The J segment lost 6 bases and the V segment lost 4 bases, leaving 4 bases of the junction unmatched. This CDR3 contains 12 residues. Germline lookup yields CDR1 SGHRS and CDR2 YFSETQ. The CDR3 nucleotides read TGCGCCAGCAGCGTTTCTAGCGGCGAGCAGTACTTC. Translation gives CASSVSSGEQYF.

This clone has only one observation. This sequence joins TRBV5-1 and TRBJ1-2; no reliable D call. CDR1 is SGHRS and CDR2 is YFSETQ in the germline V gene. The CDR3 runs to 14 residues. V gave up 2 bases and J gave up 2 bases, with 10 bases separating them. The CDR3 nucleotides are TGCGCCAGCAGCTTATTTCCTGAGAACTATGGCTACACCTTC. Amino acids: CASSLFPENYGYTF.

V usage is TRBV27 and J usage is TRBJ2-7, with TRBD2 matching 11 bases. Trimming took 3 bases from V and 1 from J; bases not matched to a gene: 2. The CDR3 has 15 residues. Germline CDR1 reads MNHEY; CDR2 reads SMNVEV (reference sequence). The CDR3 region is CASSFLAGGSYEQYF. CDR3 in DNA: TGTGCCAGCAGTTTTCTAGCGGGGGGTTCCTACGAGCAGTACTTC.

The chain joins TRBV5-1 to TRBJ2-1; no clear D gene. Trimming removed 3 bases at V and 4 bases at J, with 2 bases between. The germline V gene has CDR1 SGHRS and CDR2 YFSETQ. CDR3 size: 11 residues. The CDR3 reads CASSSYNEQFF. The DNA of the CDR3 is TGCGCCAGCAGCTCTTACAATGAGCAGTTCTTC. Full variable domain (outside the CDR3, taken from reference TRBV5-1 and TRBJ2-1): KAGVTQTPRYLIKTRGQQVTLSCSPISGHRSVSWYQQTPGQGLQFLFEYFSETQRNKGNFPGRFSGRQFSNSRSEMNVSTLELGDSALYLCASSSYNEQFFGPGTRLTVL.

V gene TRBV12-3 or TRBV12-4 combines with J gene TRBJ2-1, with TRBD2 as a possible D gene (5 bases). Trimming took off 3 bases at V and 6 bases at J, with 9 bases between the two ends. The CDR3 runs 13 residues. CDR3 region: CASSFILANEQFF. The CDR3 bases are TGTGCCAGCAGTTTTATCCTAGCCAATGAGCAGTTCTTC.